This TCR beta chain was identified in a study of blood T cell repertoires in COVID-19. V was pared by 5 bases and J by 0 bases, with 13 bases between. Germline CDR1 and CDR2: SGHTA and FQGTGA. The CDR3 has 16 amino acids. TCRdb keeps only in-frame clones here, not all; method: immunoSEQ multiplex PCR. In the table there are roughly 50,000 clones, 90% of which are singletons. The chain combines TRBV7-3 with TRBJ2-2; D remains unclear. Material for sequencing was peripheral blood. This TCR was recovered from a woman aged 40 to 50 with active COVID-19. In DNA, the CDR3 is TGTGCCAGCAGCCTACAGAGTTACGCGAACACCGGGGAGCTGTTTTTT. As protein: CASSLQSYANTGELFF.